The clone carrying this T cell receptor (beta chain) was observed at least ten times. Its antigen is unidentified. The data are from a study of T-cell reconstitution after alpha-beta-depleted transplantation in children. A TCRbeta library incorporating unique molecular identifiers was prepared. TCRdb redid the calling of the PCR reads with MiXCR, one entry per CDR3 protein. The sample records 19,000 or so distinct CDR3 sequences, roughly 13% being singletons. Findings of the study overall: One year post-transplant, T-cell counts and diversity were largely derived from T cells produced anew. At around two months after transplant, the alpha-beta T cells were reportedly derived from several hundred expanded clones that came from non-depleted graft cells.

V was clipped by 1 base and J by 6 bases, with 10 bases between them. The CDR3 sequence is 14 residues long. The germline V gene has CDR1 LGHDT and CDR2 YNNKEL (reference sequence). The material was PBMCs, mostly from graft donor cells, obtained 60 days after TCRalphabeta/CD19-depleted stem cell transplant. The V call is TRBV3-1, the J call TRBJ2-1; D is possibly TRBD2 (5 bases). This TCR came from a female patient between 2 and 15 years old who had a stem cell transplant for congenital amegakaryocytic thrombocytopenia, so the T cells may come from the graft donor. This chain's CDR3 is CASSQALTSNEQFF. The CDR3 nucleotides read TGTGCCAGCAGCCAAGCCCTAACTAGCAATGAGCAGTTCTTC.